What follows are 27 T cell receptor beta chains derived from one specimen sequenced in a study of T cell changes during pregnancy in multiple sclerosis. Clones were sequenced by immunoSEQ multiplex PCR, and TCRdb holds only the in-frame ones, with some missing. The table includes 25,000 to 35,000 clones, around nine tenths detected once. Material: CD4+ T cells from peripheral blood mononuclear cells, obtained in the first trimester of pregnancy. Receptors were obtained from a female donor in good health, enrolled as a control in a pregnancy study.

The chain couples TRBV4-2 to TRBJ2-1, with TRBD2 identical over 10 bases. With V trimmed by 6 bases and J by 3 bases, 2 bases remained unmatched. Per germline, CDR1 LGHNA and CDR2 YNFKEQ. The CDR3 consists of 14 residues. CDR3 residues: CASRLAGNYNEQFF. CDR3 coding DNA: TGTGCCAGCAGACTAGCGGGGAACTACAATGAGCAGTTCTTC.

The chain links TRBV6-7 to TRBJ2-3; 10 bases line up with TRBD2. TRBV6-7 is labeled an ORF, and its function is uncertain. V lost 0 bases, J lost 14 bases, and 11 bases stayed unmatched. The CDR3 length is 15 residues. The CDR3 DNA reads TGTGCCAGCAGTTACTCGATAGGGGTCAGGACTAGCGGGTATTTT. Protein: CASSYSIGVRTSGYF.

The chain uses TRBV27 and TRBJ2-1; D is possibly TRBD1 (5 bases). The V gene's germline CDR1 is MNHEY and CDR2 SMNVEV (reference sequence). Trimming took 4 bases from V and 4 from J, leaving 11 bases between them. This CDR3 contains 14 residues. CDR3 in amino acids: CASSSPTVYNEQFF. In DNA form, the CDR3 reads TGTGCCAGCAGTTCGCCGACAGTTTACAATGAGCAGTTCTTC.

The gene calls are TRBV7-2 and TRBJ2-1; 7 nucleotides match TRBD1. CDR1 and CDR2 from the germline V gene are SGHTA and FQGNSA. V trimming: 8 bases; J trimming: 4 bases; junction bases outside the gene matches: 11. This CDR3 spans 15 amino acids. DNA for the CDR3: TGTGCCAGCGCTCCCCGAGGGGGCAGATACAATGAGCAGTTCTTC. Translating gives CASAPRGGRYNEQFF.

This clone showed up just once. CDR3 DNA sequence: TGTGCCTGGAGTCTGGGGGGTTATGGCTACACCTTC. It codes for CAWSLGGYGYTF. The chain joins TRBV30 to TRBJ1-2, with TRBD1 as a possible D gene (5 bases). This CDR3 has 12 amino acids. CDR1 and CDR2 (germline): GTSNPN, SVGIG (reference sequence). The germline V and J ends were trimmed by 2 bases and 5 bases, with 9 bases remaining between them.

The V gene is TRBV19, the J gene TRBJ1-2; D uncertain. Trimming pared 4 bases from V and 2 bases from J, leaving 14 bases between. The CDR3 loop spans 15 amino acids. Looked up from germline, CDR1 is LNHDA and CDR2 is SQIVND (reference sequence). The DNA for the CDR3 is TGTGCCAGTAGTAGTCCAGGCTCGGCGAACTATGGCTACACCTTC. Translating gives CASSSPGSANYGYTF.

Regarding this clone: A much larger clone differs by one base, so this may be a read error. The chain uses TRBV6-1 and TRBJ1-1, with D possibly TRBD1 on 5 matching bases. Germline V gene data show CDR1 as MNHNS and CDR2 as SASEGT. The CDR3 loop spans 15 amino acids. The V and J ends lost 6 bases and 6 bases respectively, with 20 bases between them. The CDR3 bases are TGTGCCAGCAGGGATCCCTTCAGGGATAACGCTGAAGCTTTCTTT. Its translation: CASRDPFRDNAEAFF.

The rearrangement uses TRBV28 and TRBJ1-5; 7 nucleotides agree with TRBD1. CDR1 and CDR2 from the germline V gene are MDHEN and SYDVKM. The ends lost 6 bases at V and 1 base at J; junction bases unmatched: 6. The length of the CDR3 is 15 residues. CDR3 bases: TGTGCCAGCAGGGTCACAGGGGACAGCAATCAGCCCCAGCATTTT. This sequence encodes CASRVTGDSNQPQHF.

The chain couples TRBV5-6 to TRBJ1-2, with 9 bases that match TRBD1. This CDR3 contains 18 residues. CDR1 is SGHDT, CDR2 YYEEEE, per germline. J gave up 3 bases and V 4 bases, and 16 bases lay outside the gene matches. The CDR3 region has the DNA TGTGCCAGCAGCCCCCTCTCACAGGGGGCCGACTTACACTATGGCTACACCTTC. Protein product: CASSPLSQGADLHYGYTF.

This chain connects TRBV5-6 to TRBJ1-2; D gene unclear. This CDR3 spans 15 amino acids. CDR1 is SGHDT, CDR2 YYEEEE, per germline. The V end was cut by 4 bases, the J end by 0 bases, with 13 bases between. This chain's CDR3 is CASSNRHTPNYGYTF. In nucleotides, the CDR3 is TGTGCCAGCAGCAATAGACATACACCTAACTATGGCTACACCTTC.

The chain uses TRBV27 and TRBJ1-2; D perhaps matches TRBD1 (6 bases). Germline V gene data show CDR1 as MNHEY and CDR2 as SMNVEV (reference sequence). V lost 4 bases to trimming and J lost 8 bases, with 11 bases between them. CDR3 length: 12 amino acids. The CDR3, as DNA: TGTGCCAGCAGTTCAGGGGTCGGGGGCTACACCTTC. This gives the protein CASSSGVGGYTF.

The chain has TRBV7-6 and TRBJ2-1; D is unclear. Germline lookup yields CDR1 SGHVS and CDR2 FNYEAQ. The CDR3 covers 15 residues. V lost 1 base to trimming and J lost 0 bases, with 7 bases between them. The CDR3 DNA is TGTGCCAGCAGCTTAGTTGGAGTCTCCTACAATGAGCAGTTCTTC. Translated, it gives CASSLVGVSYNEQFF.

This chain connects TRBV5-5 to TRBJ2-2; D uncertain. V was pared by 0 bases and J by 2 bases, with 11 bases between. This CDR3 is 16 amino acids long. The germline V gene encodes CDR1 SGHKS and CDR2 YYEKEE (reference sequence). The CDR3 bases are TGTGCCAGCAGCTTGGTCCACACCTTTAACACCGGGGAGCTGTTTTTT. As protein: CASSLVHTFNTGELFF.

The chain combines TRBV7-2 with TRBJ2-1; no clear D. Trimming shortened V by 2 bases and J by 5 bases, and 13 bases separated the two germline ends. The germline CDR1 and CDR2 sequences are SGHTA and FQGNSA. The length of the CDR3 is 15 residues. The CDR3 reads CASSLIGSIDNEQFF. The CDR3 DNA reads TGTGCCAGCAGCTTAATCGGTAGCATCGACAATGAGCAGTTCTTC.

This chain uses TRBV4-1 with TRBJ1-1, with D possibly being TRBD1 (6 bases). There are 16 residues in the CDR3. Trimming took off 0 bases at V and 4 bases at J, with 15 bases between the two ends. Germline loops: CDR1 MGHRA, CDR2 YSYEKL. The CDR3 region is CASSQDKRQAGTEAFF. CDR3 bases: TGCGCCAGCAGCCAAGATAAAAGACAGGCGGGCACTGAAGCTTTCTTT.

The chain recombines TRBV7-3 with TRBJ1-2, with 8 bases lining up with TRBD1. CDR3 length equals 17 residues. Germline V CDR1 and CDR2: SGHTA, FQGTGA. V was pared by 3 bases and J by 2 bases, with 11 bases of the junction left unmatched. Here the CDR3 reads CASSLGLGQGWNYGYTF. In DNA, the CDR3 is TGTGCCAGCAGCTTGGGCCTCGGACAGGGCTGGAACTATGGCTACACCTTC. Using reference TRBV7-3 and TRBJ1-2 for the parts outside the CDR3, the full variable domain is GAGVSQTPSNKVTEKGKYVELRCDPISGHTALYWYRQSLGQGPEFLIYFQGTGAADDSGLPNDRFFAVRPEGSVSTLKIQRTERGDSAVYLCASSLGLGQGWNYGYTFGSGTRLTVV.

The chain is built from TRBV6-1 and TRBJ2-2; 7 bases fit TRBD2. This CDR3 has 16 amino acids. Germline CDR1 MNHNS, CDR2 SASEGT. Losses at the gene ends were 1 base for V and 4 bases for J; bases not matched to a gene: 6. The CDR3 DNA reads TGTGCCAGCAGTGAAGTGGGGGGAGGGGTCACCGGGGAGCTGTTTTTT. Amino acids: CASSEVGGGVTGELFF.

In this sample, this clone is medium-sized. V usage is TRBV7-8 and J usage is TRBJ1-2; D remains ambiguous. The ends were cut back, 0 bases at V and 8 bases at J, with 10 bases in the middle. This CDR3 has 13 amino acids. Germline lookup yields CDR1 SGHVS and CDR2 FQNEAQ. The CDR3, as DNA: TGTGCCAGCAGCTTAGCGGGGAGATGGGGCTACACCTTC. Its translation is CASSLAGRWGYTF.

This clone was seen only once. The CDR3 sequence is CASSLSTGQPTGELFF. CDR3 coding DNA: TGCGCCAGCAGCTTGTCGACGGGACAGCCCACCGGGGAGCTGTTTTTT. The chain uses TRBV5-1 and TRBJ2-2; 7 bases fit TRBD1. The germline CDR1 and CDR2 sequences are SGHRS and YFSETQ. The CDR3 extends over 16 amino acids. Trimming cost V 1 base and J 4 bases; bases outside gene matches: 7. Variable domain in full (rest from reference TRBV5-1 and TRBJ2-2): KAGVTQTPRYLIKTRGQQVTLSCSPISGHRSVSWYQQTPGQGLQFLFEYFSETQRNKGNFPGRFSGRQFSNSRSEMNVSTLELGDSALYLCASSLSTGQPTGELFFGEGSRLTVL.

The chain carries TRBV6-5 and TRBJ1-2, with 10 bases identical to TRBD1. Germline-derived CDR1 and CDR2 are MNHEY and SVGAGI. The CDR3 runs to 15 residues. J was trimmed by 2 bases and V by 6 bases; bases with no gene match: 6. The CDR3 loop is CASRLDRGKNYGYTF. The CDR3 nucleotides are TGTGCCAGCAGACTGGACAGGGGGAAAAACTATGGCTACACCTTC.

The CDR3 DNA reads as TGTGCCAGCAGCTCCGAGATTGACACTGAAGCTTTCTTT. It translates to CASSSEIDTEAFF. The chain employs TRBV11-2 and TRBJ1-1; unclear D gene. The CDR3 is 13 residues long. From germline, CDR1 is SGHAT and CDR2 FQNNGV. V was shortened by 4 bases and J by 3 bases, with 9 bases between the two germline ends.

The chain is built from TRBV4-2 and TRBJ2-5; 7 bases are shared with TRBD1. The end of the DNA aligns better with TRBJ2-7, so the J call may be wrong. The CDR3 has 14 residues. The germline gives CDR1 LGHNA, CDR2 YNFKEQ. In DNA, the CDR3 is TGTGCCAGCAGCCCCCAGACAGGGTCGTACGAGCAGTACTTC. Its protein product is CASSPQTGSYEQYF.

Remarks on this clone: At one of its ends the junction is not consistent with the germline gene, which may arise from a read error. The chain combines TRBV7-7 with TRBJ2-1, with D possibly matching TRBD1 (5 bases). This CDR3 is 13 amino acids long. CDR1 SSHAT and CDR2 FNYEAQ come from the germline V gene (reference sequence). CDR3 DNA: TGTGCTAGCAGCTTACAGGTTGGCAATGAGCAGTTCTTC. This codes for CASSLQVGNEQFF. The full variable domain, completed using reference TRBV7-7 and TRBJ2-1, is GAGVSQSPRYKVTKRGQDVTLRCDPISSHATLYWYQQALGQGPEFLTYFNYEAQPDKSGLPSDRFSAERPEGSISTLTIQRTEQRDSAMYRCASSLQVGNEQFFGPGTRLTVL.

This chain links TRBV19 with TRBJ1-3, with 7 positions matching TRBD1. Germline loops: CDR1 LNHDA, CDR2 SQIVND (reference sequence). J was trimmed by 4 bases and V by 4 bases; bases with no gene match: 7. This CDR3 comprises 15 residues. CDR3 nucleotide sequence: TGTGCCAGTAGTACCGAGACAGGGACCGGAAACACCATATATTTT. As protein: CASSTETGTGNTIYF.

This rearrangement joins TRBV2 to TRBJ2-1; TRBD1 agrees at 9 bases. V shed 8 bases, J shed 7 bases, and the junction held 9 bases outside the gene matches. The CDR3 loop spans 14 amino acids. In germline, CDR1 is SNHLY, CDR2 FYNNEI. The CDR3 spells CASQGTGIRNEQFF. The CDR3 nucleotides are TGTGCCAGCCAAGGGACAGGGATCCGGAATGAGCAGTTCTTC. The full variable domain, with the rest looked up from reference TRBV2 and TRBJ2-1, is EPEVTQTPSHQVTQMGQEVILRCVPISNHLYFYWYRQILGQKVEFLVSFYNNEISEKSEIFDDQFSVERPDGSNFTLKIRSTKLEDSAMYFCASQGTGIRNEQFFGPGTRLTVL.

The CDR3 region has the DNA TGTGCCAGTAGTCTGCGGACTAGCGGGGGTACCGGGGAGCTGTTTTTT. This codes for CASSLRTSGGTGELFF. The chain uses TRBV19 and TRBJ2-2; TRBD2 matches 13 bases. CDR3 size: 16 residues. In germline, CDR1 is LNHDA, CDR2 SQIVND (reference sequence). The ends lost 5 bases at V and 5 bases at J; junction bases unmatched: 5.

This clone was recorded once. The V call is TRBV5-6, the J call TRBJ2-1; TRBD2 aligns across 13 bases. V lost 4 bases to trimming and J lost 14 bases; unmatched junction nucleotides: 12. The CDR3 consists of 15 residues. Germline CDR1 SGHDT, CDR2 YYEEEE. Written as DNA, the CDR3 is TGTGCCAGCAGCACAACCGGGACTAGCGGGGACAAGAAGTTCTTC. Its protein product is CASSTTGTSGDKKFF.